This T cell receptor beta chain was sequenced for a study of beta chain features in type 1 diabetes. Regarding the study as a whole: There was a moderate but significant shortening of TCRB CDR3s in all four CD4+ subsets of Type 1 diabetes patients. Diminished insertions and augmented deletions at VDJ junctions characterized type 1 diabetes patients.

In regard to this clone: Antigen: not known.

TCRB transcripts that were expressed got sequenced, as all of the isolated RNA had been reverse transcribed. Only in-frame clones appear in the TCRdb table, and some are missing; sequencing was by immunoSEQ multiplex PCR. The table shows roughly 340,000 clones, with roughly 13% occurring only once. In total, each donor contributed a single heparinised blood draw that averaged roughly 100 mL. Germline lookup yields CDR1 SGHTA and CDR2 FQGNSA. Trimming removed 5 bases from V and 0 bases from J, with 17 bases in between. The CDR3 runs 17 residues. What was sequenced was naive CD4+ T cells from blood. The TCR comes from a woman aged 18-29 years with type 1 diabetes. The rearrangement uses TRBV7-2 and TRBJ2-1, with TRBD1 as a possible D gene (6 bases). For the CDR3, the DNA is TGTGCCAGCAGCGGACCACAACAGGGTATCTCCTACAATGAGCAGTTCTTC. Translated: CASSGPQQGISYNEQFF.